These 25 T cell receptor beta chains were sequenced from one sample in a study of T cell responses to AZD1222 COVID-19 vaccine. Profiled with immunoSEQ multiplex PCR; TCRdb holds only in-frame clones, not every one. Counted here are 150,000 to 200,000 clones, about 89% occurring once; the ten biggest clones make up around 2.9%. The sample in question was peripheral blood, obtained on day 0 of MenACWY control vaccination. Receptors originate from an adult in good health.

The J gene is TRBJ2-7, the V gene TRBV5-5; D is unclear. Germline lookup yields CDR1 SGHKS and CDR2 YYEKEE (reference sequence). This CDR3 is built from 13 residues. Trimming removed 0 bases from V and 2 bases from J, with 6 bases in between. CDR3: CASSLVAAYEQYF. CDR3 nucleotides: TGTGCCAGCAGCTTGGTGGCAGCCTACGAGCAGTACTTC.

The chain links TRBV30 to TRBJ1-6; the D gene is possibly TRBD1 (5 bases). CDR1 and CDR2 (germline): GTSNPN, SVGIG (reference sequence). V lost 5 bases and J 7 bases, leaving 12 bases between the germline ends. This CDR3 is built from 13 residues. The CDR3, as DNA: TGTGCCTGGGGACATCCCATCAATTCACCCCTCCACTTT. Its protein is CAWGHPINSPLHF.

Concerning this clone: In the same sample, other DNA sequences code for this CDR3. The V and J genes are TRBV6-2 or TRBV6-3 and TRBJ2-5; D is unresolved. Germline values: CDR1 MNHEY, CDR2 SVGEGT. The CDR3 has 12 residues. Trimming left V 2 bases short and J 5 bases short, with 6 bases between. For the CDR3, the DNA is TGTGCCAGCAGTTACAGTTCGGAGACCCAGTACTTC. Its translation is CASSYSSETQYF.

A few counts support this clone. For the CDR3, the DNA is TGTGCCAGCCTCTCCTTCACTAGCGGGATCCACAATGAGCAGTTCTTC. This sequence encodes CASLSFTSGIHNEQFF. V gene TRBV2 combines with J gene TRBJ2-1; 10 nucleotides line up with TRBD2. Germline V lookup: CDR1 SNHLY, CDR2 FYNNEI. The J segment lost 5 bases and the V segment lost 8 bases, leaving 12 bases of the junction unmatched. CDR3 length: 16 amino acids.

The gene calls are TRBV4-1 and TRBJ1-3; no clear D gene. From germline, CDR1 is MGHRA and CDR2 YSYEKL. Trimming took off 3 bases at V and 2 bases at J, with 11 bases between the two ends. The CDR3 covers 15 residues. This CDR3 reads CASSQLPGTGNTIYF. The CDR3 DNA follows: TGCGCCAGCAGCCAGCTCCCCGGAACTGGAAACACCATATATTTT.

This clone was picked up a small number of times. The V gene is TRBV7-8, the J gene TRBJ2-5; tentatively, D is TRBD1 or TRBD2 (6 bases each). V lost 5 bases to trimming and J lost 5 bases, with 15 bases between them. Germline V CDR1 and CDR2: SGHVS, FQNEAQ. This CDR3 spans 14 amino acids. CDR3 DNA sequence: TGTGCCAGCAGCCCCGGACGGGGGCGGGAGACCCAGTACTTC. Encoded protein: CASSPGRGRETQYF.

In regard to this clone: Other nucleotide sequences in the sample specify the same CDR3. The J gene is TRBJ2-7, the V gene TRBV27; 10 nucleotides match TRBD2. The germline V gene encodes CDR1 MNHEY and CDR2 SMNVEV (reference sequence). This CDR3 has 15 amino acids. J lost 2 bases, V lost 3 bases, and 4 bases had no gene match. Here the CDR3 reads CASSFSLAGAYEQYF. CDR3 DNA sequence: TGTGCCAGCAGTTTTTCCCTAGCGGGAGCCTACGAGCAGTACTTC.

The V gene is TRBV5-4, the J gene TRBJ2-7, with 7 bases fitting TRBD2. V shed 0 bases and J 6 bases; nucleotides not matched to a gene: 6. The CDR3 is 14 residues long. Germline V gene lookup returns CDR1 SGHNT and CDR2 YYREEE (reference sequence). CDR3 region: CASSLGEGPLEQYF. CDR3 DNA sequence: TGTGCCAGCAGCTTGGGGGAGGGCCCCCTCGAGCAGTACTTC.

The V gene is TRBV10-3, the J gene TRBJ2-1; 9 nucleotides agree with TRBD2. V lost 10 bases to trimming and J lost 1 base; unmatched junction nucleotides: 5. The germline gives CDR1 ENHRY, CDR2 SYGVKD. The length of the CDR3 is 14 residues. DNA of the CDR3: TGTGCCAGTTGCGGGGGGGAGTCCTACAATGAGCAGTTCTTC. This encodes CASCGGESYNEQFF.

CDR3 residues: CASSIGRGASKNIQYF. CDR3 nucleotide sequence: TGTGCCAGTAGTATAGGGCGGGGCGCGTCCAAAAACATTCAGTACTTC. V is TRBV19 and J is TRBJ2-4; D is possibly TRBD2 (6 bases). V lost 1 base and J 2 bases, leaving 12 bases between the germline ends. This CDR3 comprises 16 residues. Germline V gene lookup returns CDR1 LNHDA and CDR2 SQIVND (reference sequence).

The CDR3 reads CASSLVGQNNNYGYTF. For the CDR3, the DNA is TGTGCCAGCAGTTTAGTTGGGCAGAACAATAACTATGGCTACACCTTC. The chain combines TRBV28 with TRBJ1-2; D is uncertain. Trimming took off 2 bases at V and 1 base at J, with 14 bases between the two ends. Germline values: CDR1 MDHEN, CDR2 SYDVKM. CDR3 size: 16 residues.

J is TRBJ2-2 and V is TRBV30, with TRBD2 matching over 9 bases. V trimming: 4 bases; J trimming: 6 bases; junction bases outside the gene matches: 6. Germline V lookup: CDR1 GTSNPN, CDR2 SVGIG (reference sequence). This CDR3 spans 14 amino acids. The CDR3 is CAWILPSGAGELFF. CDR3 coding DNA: TGTGCCTGGATTCTCCCTAGCGGGGCCGGGGAGCTGTTTTTT.

The DNA of the CDR3 is TGTGCCAGCAGTTTTAGACTAAACAATGAGCAGTTCTTC. Translating it yields CASSFRLNNEQFF. V is TRBV28 and J is TRBJ2-1, with a possible D match to TRBD2 (5 bases). This CDR3 has 13 amino acids. V was cut by 3 bases and J by 5 bases, with 8 bases left in between. The germline V gene has CDR1 MDHEN and CDR2 SYDVKM.

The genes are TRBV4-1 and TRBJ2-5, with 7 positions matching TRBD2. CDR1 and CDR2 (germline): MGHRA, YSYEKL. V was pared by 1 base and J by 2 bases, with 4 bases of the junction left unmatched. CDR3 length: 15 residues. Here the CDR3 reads CASSQVGLQQETQYF. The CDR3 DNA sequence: TGCGCCAGCAGCCAAGTGGGACTACAACAAGAGACCCAGTACTTC.

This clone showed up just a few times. The CDR3 region is CSASSGAVGYGYTF. CDR3 bases: TGCAGTGCTAGTTCGGGGGCGGTGGGTTATGGCTACACCTTC. The chain is built from TRBV20-1 and TRBJ1-2; weak D call: TRBD1 (6 bases). Germline V gene data show CDR1 as DFQATT and CDR2 as SNEGSKA (reference sequence). The V and J ends lost 3 bases and 5 bases respectively, with 16 bases between them. The CDR3 runs to 14 residues.

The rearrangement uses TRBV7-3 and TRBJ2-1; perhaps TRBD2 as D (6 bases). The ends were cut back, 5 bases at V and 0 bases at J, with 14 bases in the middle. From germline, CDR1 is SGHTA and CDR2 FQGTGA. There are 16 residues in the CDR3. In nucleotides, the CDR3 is TGTGCCAGCAGCCAATTTAGCGGTAGCTCCTACAATGAGCAGTTCTTC. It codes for CASSQFSGSSYNEQFF.

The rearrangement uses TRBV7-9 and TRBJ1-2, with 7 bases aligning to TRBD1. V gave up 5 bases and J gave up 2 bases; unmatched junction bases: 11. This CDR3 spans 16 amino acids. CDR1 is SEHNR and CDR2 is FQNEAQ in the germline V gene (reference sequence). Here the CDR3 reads CASSGQGVEPNYGYTF. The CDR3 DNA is TGTGCCAGCAGCGGCCAGGGGGTGGAGCCCAACTATGGCTACACCTTC.

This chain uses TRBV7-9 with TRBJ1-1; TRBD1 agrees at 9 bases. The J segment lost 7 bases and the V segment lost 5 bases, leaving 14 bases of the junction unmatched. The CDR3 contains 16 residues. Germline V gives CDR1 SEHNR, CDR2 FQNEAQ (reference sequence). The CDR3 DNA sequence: TGTGCCAGCAGCCGGGACAGGGCCGCCTCACAAGGTGAAGCTTTCTTT. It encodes CASSRDRAASQGEAFF.

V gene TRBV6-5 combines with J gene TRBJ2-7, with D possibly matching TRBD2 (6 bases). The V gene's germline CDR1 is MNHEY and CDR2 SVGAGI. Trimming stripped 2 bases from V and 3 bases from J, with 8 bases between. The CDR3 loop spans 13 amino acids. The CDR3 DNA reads TGTGCCAGCAGTTACCGGCGGGACTACGAGCAGTACTTC. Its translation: CASSYRRDYEQYF.

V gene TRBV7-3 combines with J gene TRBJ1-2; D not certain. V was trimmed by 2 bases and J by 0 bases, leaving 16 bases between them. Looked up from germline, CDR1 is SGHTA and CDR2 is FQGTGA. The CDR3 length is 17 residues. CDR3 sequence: CASSLAHTDKANYGYTF. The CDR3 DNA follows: TGTGCCAGCAGCTTAGCGCACACAGATAAAGCTAACTATGGCTACACCTTC. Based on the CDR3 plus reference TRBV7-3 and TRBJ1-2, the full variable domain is GAGVSQTPSNKVTEKGKYVELRCDPISGHTALYWYRQSLGQGPEFLIYFQGTGAADDSGLPNDRFFAVRPEGSVSTLKIQRTERGDSAVYLCASSLAHTDKANYGYTFGSGTRLTVV.

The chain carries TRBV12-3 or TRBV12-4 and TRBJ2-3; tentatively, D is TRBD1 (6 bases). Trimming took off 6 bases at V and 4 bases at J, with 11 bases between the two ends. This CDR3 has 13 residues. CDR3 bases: TGTGCCAGCAGGCCACAGGGCCCAGATACGCAGTATTTT. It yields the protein CASRPQGPDTQYF.

The DNA for the CDR3 is TGTGCCAGTAGCCTGACAGATCTGAACACTGAAGCTTTCTTT. Protein sequence: CASSLTDLNTEAFF. V usage is TRBV19 and J usage is TRBJ1-1; D perhaps matches TRBD1 (5 bases). Trimming cost V 6 bases and J 0 bases, with 11 bases left between them. The CDR3 is 14 amino acids. Germline V CDR1 and CDR2: LNHDA, SQIVND (reference sequence).

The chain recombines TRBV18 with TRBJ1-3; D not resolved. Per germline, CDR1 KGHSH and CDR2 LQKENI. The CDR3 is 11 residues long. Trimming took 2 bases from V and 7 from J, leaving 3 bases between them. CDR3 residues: CASSPGNTIYF. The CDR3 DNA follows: TGTGCCAGCTCACCAGGGAACACCATATATTTT.

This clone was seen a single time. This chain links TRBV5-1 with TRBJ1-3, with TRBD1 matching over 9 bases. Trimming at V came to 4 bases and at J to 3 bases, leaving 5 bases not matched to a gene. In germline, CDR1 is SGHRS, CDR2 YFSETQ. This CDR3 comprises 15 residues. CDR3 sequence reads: CASSLTTGGGNTIYF. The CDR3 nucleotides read TGCGCCAGCAGCCTCACGACAGGGGGTGGAAACACCATATATTTT.

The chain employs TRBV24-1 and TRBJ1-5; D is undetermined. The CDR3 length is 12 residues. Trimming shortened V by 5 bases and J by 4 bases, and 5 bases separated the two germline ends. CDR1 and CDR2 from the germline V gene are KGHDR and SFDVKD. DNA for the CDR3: TGTGCCACCAGTGTGGGTAATCAGCCCCAGCATTTT. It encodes CATSVGNQPQHF.